This T cell receptor beta chain was captured in a study of blood T cell repertoires in COVID-19. As for the study in general: Samples of COVID-19 (acute and convalescent) were obtained from the United States, Italy and Spain. T cells, B-cell-depleted T cells, or PBMCs supplied cDNA or gDNA.

Authors' methods: Amplification of reference gene primers was used by the study to estimate nucleated cell counts. Clones were read by immunoSEQ multiplex PCR, and TCRdb kept only the in-frame ones, dropping some. V and J calls and clone size are those listed in that table; D and trimming were worked out from the DNA. The sample has 100,000 to 150,000 clones; 70% to 80% are singletons. V was pared by 6 bases and J by 8 bases, with 10 bases of the junction left unmatched. The CDR3 sequence is 15 residues long. CDR1 and CDR2 (germline): LNHDA, SQIVND (reference sequence). The sequencing input was peripheral blood. The V and J genes are TRBV19 and TRBJ1-6, with 7 bases lining up with TRBD1. This clonotype originated in a man in his forties or fifties with acute or convalescent COVID-19. The CDR3 loop is CASRGRGYWDSPLHF. In nucleotides, the CDR3 is TGTGCCAGTAGGGGCAGGGGGTATTGGGATTCACCCCTCCACTTT.